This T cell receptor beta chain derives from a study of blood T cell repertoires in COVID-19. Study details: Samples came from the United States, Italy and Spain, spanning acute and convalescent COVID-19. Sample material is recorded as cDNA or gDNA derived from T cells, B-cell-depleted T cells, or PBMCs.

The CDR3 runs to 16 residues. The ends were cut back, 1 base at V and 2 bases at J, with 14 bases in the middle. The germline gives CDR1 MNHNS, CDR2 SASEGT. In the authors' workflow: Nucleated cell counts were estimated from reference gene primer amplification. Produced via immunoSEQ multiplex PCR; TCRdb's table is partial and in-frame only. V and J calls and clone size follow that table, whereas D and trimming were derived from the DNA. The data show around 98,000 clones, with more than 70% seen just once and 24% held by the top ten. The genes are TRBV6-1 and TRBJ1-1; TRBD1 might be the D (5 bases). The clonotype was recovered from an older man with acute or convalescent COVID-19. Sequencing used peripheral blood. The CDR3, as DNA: TGTGCCAGCAGTGAAGAAGGGACTCATAGAAACACTGAAGCTTTCTTT. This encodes CASSEEGTHRNTEAFF.